This T cell receptor (beta chain) was identified during a study of OX40 agonist ivuxolimab in advanced cancers. Study overall: Treatment received earlier with anti-PD-1, anti-PD-L1 or anti-CTLA-4 agents was allowed, and over 35% had some. Study-wide findings and caveats: Individuals who were partial responders at 0.1-3.0 mg/kg had clonal expansion that ranked among the lowest. At doses 0.1 to 3.0 mg/kg, CD4+ and CD8+ clones expanded.

On cycle 4 day 1 and cycle 7 day 1, as well as at baseline, blood was sampled. Trimming shortened V by 1 base and J by 3 bases, and 6 bases separated the two germline ends. Germline CDR1 LNHDA, CDR2 SQIVND (reference sequence). The CDR3 totals 13 residues. Comments on this clone: Its target is unknown.

This table comes from immunoSEQ multiplex PCR, and its TCRdb copy is limited to in-frame clones, with some not included. Of fewer than 40,000 clones listed, roughly 90% are singletons. The receptor was isolated from an adult with an advanced solid tumor such as melanoma, head and neck, liver or kidney cancer. Sequenced material: CD4+ or CD8+ T cells sorted from blood, taken in a trial of the OX40 agonist ivuxolimab. The rearrangement uses TRBV19 and TRBJ1-1; no reliable D call. The CDR3 region has the DNA TGTGCCAGTAGTATAGCCCTCGACACTGAAGCTTTCTTT. Translating it yields CASSIALDTEAFF.